This T cell receptor beta chain was captured in a study of shared T cell receptors in the human thymus. Profiling relied on immunoSEQ multiplex PCR, and the TCRdb table lists in-frame clones only, not all of them. This table has approximately 660,000 clones, around nine tenths appearing once. Germline trimming cut 5 bases from V and 2 bases from J; bases unmatched to any gene: 6. Per germline, CDR1 PRHDT and CDR2 FYEKMQ (reference sequence). This CDR3 comprises 15 residues. This sample also belongs to another study, concerning human thymus T cells.

The sequenced material came from thymocytes. The receptor comes from a boy under two years old with a congenital heart defect. This sequence joins TRBV13 and TRBJ2-7, with 10 positions matching TRBD1. CDR3 loop: CASSPGTGAPYEQYF. The CDR3 DNA follows: TGTGCCAGCAGCCCCGGGACAGGGGCCCCCTACGAGCAGTACTTC.